This T cell receptor beta chain was identified during a study of Graves' ophthalmopathy and Graves' hyperthyroidism. Among the hyperthyroidism patients, all were newly diagnosed, aged 18 to 65, with under 2 months' duration. The TCR beta CDR3 regions underwent amplification from RNA transcripts. RT-PCR was first run with HTBI primers, then multiplex PCR in a second round. TCRdb reanalysed the multiplex PCR reads using MiXCR and keeps one entry per CDR3 protein. The table has 350,000 to 450,000 distinct CDR3 sequences, around 20% seen once. Overall study findings and caveats: A model built from 13 signatures distinguished ophthalmopathy from stable hyperthyroidism with approximately 90% sensitivity and approximately 80% specificity.

This clonotype occurred many times. Antigen: not known. V was pared by 6 bases and J by 0 bases, with 6 bases between. The CDR3 runs 13 residues. The source is a woman aged 18-35 years with stable Graves' hyperthyroidism. V gene TRBV12-3 or TRBV12-4 combines with J gene TRBJ1-5; D unresolved. Material: peripheral blood. The CDR3 protein is CASRPDSNQPQHF. CDR3 nucleotides: TGTGCCAGCAGACCAGATAGCAATCAGCCCCAGCATTTT.